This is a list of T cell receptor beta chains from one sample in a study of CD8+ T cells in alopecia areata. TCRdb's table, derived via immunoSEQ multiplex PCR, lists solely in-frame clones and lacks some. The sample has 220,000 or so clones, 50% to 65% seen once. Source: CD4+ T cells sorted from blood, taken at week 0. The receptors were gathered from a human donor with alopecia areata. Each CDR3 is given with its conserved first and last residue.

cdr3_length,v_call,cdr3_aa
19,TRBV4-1,CASSPPQIGRDYSTDTQYF
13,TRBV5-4,CASSLVMREGYTF
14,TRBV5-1,CASSFQGRNTEAFF
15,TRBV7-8,CASSSTGRLSYEQYF
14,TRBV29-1,CSVLDRTGDYEQYF
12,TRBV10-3,CAISDPGERGFF
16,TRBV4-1,CASSQEGQGTSYGYTF
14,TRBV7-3,CASSPGQVTGELFF
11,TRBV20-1,CSAIGTDTQYF
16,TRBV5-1,CASSSPDRGSYNEQFF
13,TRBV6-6,CASARVANYGYTF
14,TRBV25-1,CASSGTGVTGELFF
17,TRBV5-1,CASSLGQVVGSYTEAFF
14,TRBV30,CAWGPFNSGNTIYF
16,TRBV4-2,CASSQSPTAQSGEQYF
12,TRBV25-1,CASSPGQNWQYF
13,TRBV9,CASQNLGDYGYTF
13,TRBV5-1,CASSGLAPDTQYF
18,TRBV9,CASSTDPLTSGIVDEQFF
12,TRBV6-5,CASSFRDRGYTF
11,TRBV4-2,CASSQDYTQYF
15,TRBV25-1,CASRGARTIQETQYF
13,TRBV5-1,CASSLGVNYGYTF
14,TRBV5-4,CASSNTGLATAQYF
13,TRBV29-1,CSVEAGPNTEAFF
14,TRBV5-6,CASSRDPDGNEQFF
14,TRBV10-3,CAISDAGANYGYTF
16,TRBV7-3,CATPRGALKNTGELFF
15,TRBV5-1,CASSPYPAGQETQYF
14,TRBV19,CASSIGTVNTEAFF
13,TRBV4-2,CASSQEAPNTQYF
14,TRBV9,CASSVGGDLDTQYF
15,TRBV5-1,CASSLAAGTDYEQYF
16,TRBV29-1,CSVGRQGGVRADTQYF
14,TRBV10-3,CAIRGLDGPHEQYF
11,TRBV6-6,CASSGAEKLFF
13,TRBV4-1,CASSQVIGNTIYF
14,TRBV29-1,CSERGYSSYNEQFF
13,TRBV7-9,CASSSTPSGGYTF
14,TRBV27,CASSARHSNTEAFF
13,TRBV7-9,CASSRELNTEAFF
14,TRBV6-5,CASSEGSSTDTQYF
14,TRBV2,CASSTQTGANVLTF
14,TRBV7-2,CASSAGDQYNEQFF
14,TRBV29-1,CSVVEQGDVFGYTF
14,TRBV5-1,CASYVGTGESPLHF
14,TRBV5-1,CASSRATMNTEAFF
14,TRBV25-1,CASSESGIKETQYF
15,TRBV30,CAWSPGGSVSYEQYF
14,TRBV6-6,CASRSTMVSYEQYF
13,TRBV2,CASSPGNLYEQYF
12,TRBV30,CAWRTGGYGYTF
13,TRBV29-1,CSVVGTGYHEQYF
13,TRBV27,CASSKQAYNEQFF
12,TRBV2,CASSRVNTEAFF
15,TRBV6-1,CASSEVRGNSGELFF
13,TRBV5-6,CASSLERTDTQYF